Listed below are T cell receptor beta chains from one sample, sequenced in a study of cytomegalovirus exposure and HLA in healthy donors. The assay was immunoSEQ multiplex PCR, and TCRdb's table has in-frame clones only and misses some. The table includes under 200,000 clones, about 82% detected once. The sequenced sample was PBMCs. These receptors originate from a woman aged 18-35 years in good health and CMV-seronegative. Both conserved end residues are part of each CDR3. D genes are given only for firm matches. Not every row has a clone size; where given, it reads once, few, many or a size class.

>NA|TRBJ1-2|TRBV10-3|TRBD1
CAISPSGGGYTF
TGTGCCATCAGTCCCTCAGGGGGCGGCTACACCTTC
>NA|TRBJ2-5|TRBV4-2|TRBD2
CASSPPPGLAGGAKGETQYF
TGTGCCAGCAGCCCCCCCCCGGGACTAGCGGGAGGGGCTAAGGGAGAGACCCAGTACTTC
>NA|TRBJ1-4|TRBV7-8|NA
CASTPAATNEKLFF
TGTGCCAGCACTCCTGCGGCAACTAATGAAAAACTGTTTTTT
>NA|TRBJ2-4|TRBV6-1|TRBD2
CASSASLAGVPSAKNIQYF
TGTGCCAGCAGTGCCTCTCTAGCGGGAGTCCCCTCCGCCAAAAACATTCAGTACTTC
>NA|TRBJ2-1|TRBV7-9|NA
CASSSQVWYEQFF
TGTGCCAGCAGCTCCCAGGTCTGGTATGAGCAGTTCTTC
>NA|TRBJ1-6|TRBV6-1|TRBD1
CASLLRTGLFPLHF
TGTGCCAGTCTACTCCGGACAGGTCTTTTTCCCCTCCACTTT
>NA|TRBJ2-3|TRBV27|NA
CASSSPQDSADTQYF
TGTGCCAGCAGTTCGCCCCAGGATTCGGCAGATACGCAGTATTTT
>NA|TRBJ2-5|TRBV2|TRBD2
CASSGTSVETQYF
TGTGCCAGCAGTGGGACTAGCGTTGAGACCCAGTACTTC
>few|TRBJ2-7|TRBV5-6|TRBD2
CASSSVGRGFNEQYF
TGTGCCAGCAGCTCGGTGGGGCGGGGGTTTAACGAGCAGTACTTC
>NA|TRBJ1-4|TRBV6-5|TRBD1
CASSHTGGIGEKLFF
TGTGCCAGCAGTCACACAGGGGGAATAGGTGAAAAACTGTTTTTT
>NA|TRBJ2-1|TRBV5-6|TRBD1
CASSFLSGTGANEQFF
TGTGCCAGCAGCTTTTTATCCGGGACAGGTGCCAATGAGCAGTTCTTC
>NA|TRBJ2-7|TRBV6-5|NA
CASSQSGEQYF
TGTGCCAGCAGCCAGTCCGGGGAGCAGTACTTC